Listed below are T cell receptor beta chains from one sample, sequenced in a study of molecular identifiers for immune sequencing clone quantification. TCRdb redid the calling of the PCR reads with MiXCR, one entry per CDR3 protein. The data show tens of thousands of distinct CDR3 sequences, with roughly 18% seen just once and around 7% held by the top ten. The sequencing sample was made of naive CD8+ T cells from blood, with Jurkat cell RNA spiked in. All receptors derive from a human donor in good health. Some libraries in this study had Jurkat cell RNA spiked in. CDR3s include the opening cysteine and the closing phenylalanine or tryptophan. Fields, in order: V gene, D gene, J gene, clone size, CDR3 DNA, CDR3 protein. The D gene is left open where the match is weak. Rows may omit the clone size; those that give it use once, few, many or a size class.

TRBV7-2	.	TRBJ2-3	many	TGTGCCAGCAGCTTAATTACCACAGATACGCAGTATTTT	CASSLITTDTQYF
TRBV9	.	TRBJ2-1	once	TGTGCCAGCAGCGCTGCCTACAATGAGCAGTTCTTC	CASSAAYNEQFF
TRBV11-2	.	TRBJ2-1	.	TGTACCAGCAGCTTAGGCATTGGTGTGTTAAATGAGCAGTTCTTC	CTSSLGIGVLNEQFF
TRBV19	.	TRBJ2-2	many	TGTGCCAGTAGTCTCGCACCAGGACAGGGGGAGCTGTTTTTT	CASSLAPGQGELFF
TRBV9	.	TRBJ2-7	many	TGTGCCAGCAGCGTACAACCGGACAGATACTACGAGCAGTACTTC	CASSVQPDRYYEQYF
TRBV7-8	.	TRBJ2-1	many	TGTGCCAGCAGCTTAAGGGACAATGAGCAGTTCTTC	CASSLRDNEQFF
TRBV7-9	TRBD1	TRBJ1-2	many	TGTGCCAGCAGCTTCGGAGACAGGGGTGCGGAGAACTATGGCTACACCTTC	CASSFGDRGAENYGYTF
TRBV13	.	TRBJ2-3	.	TGTGCCCGCAGCTACGCCGGGACTAGCACAGATACGCAGTATTTT	CARSYAGTSTDTQYF
TRBV7-8	TRBD2	TRBJ2-7	many	TGTGCCAGCAGCTTAGTCGGGAGGGGATACGAGCAGTACTTC	CASSLVGRGYEQYF
TRBV5-6	.	TRBJ2-1	once	TGTGCCAGCAGCTGGGGGTCCGGGGGCAGGAGTGAGCAGTTCTTC	CASSWGSGGRSEQFF
TRBV19	.	TRBJ2-1	.	TGTGCCAGTAATTGGGGGGCCAATGAGCAGTTCTTC	CASNWGANEQFF
TRBV27	TRBD1	TRBJ2-5	few	TGTGCCAGCAGTCAAGACAGGGAAGAGACCCAGTACTTC	CASSQDREETQYF
TRBV5-1	.	TRBJ2-7	many	TGCGCCAGTACCTCGGATGGCTACGAGCAGTACTTC	CASTSDGYEQYF
TRBV4-3	TRBD1	TRBJ2-7	many	TGCGCCAGCAGCCAAGATGGGACAGAGAGCTCCTACGAGCAGTACTTC	CASSQDGTESSYEQYF
TRBV5-6	.	TRBJ1-5	many	TGTGCCAGCAGCTTGGGGCCGGGGCCTCAGCCCCAGCATTTT	CASSLGPGPQPQHF
TRBV28	.	TRBJ1-5	few	TGTGCCACCAGGCTAGGGGCGCGACTCCAGCATTTT	CATRLGARLQHF
TRBV5-6	.	TRBJ2-7	once	TGTGCCAGCAGACAACTCCAGGGTGGATGGGTTTACTACGAGCAGTACTTC	CASRQLQGGWVYYEQYF
TRBV19	.	TRBJ2-1	.	TGTGCCAGTAGTTCGCGGGCATCCTACAATGAGCAGTTCTTC	CASSSRASYNEQFF
TRBV6-6	.	TRBJ2-7	.	TGTACCAGCAGTTACCGAATAACCACAGGTCACGAGCAGTACTTC	CTSSYRITTGHEQYF
TRBV7-9	.	TRBJ2-7	many	TGTGCCAGCAGCTCCGGGACTGGAAACTACGAGCAGTACTTC	CASSSGTGNYEQYF
TRBV27	.	TRBJ2-5	.	TGTGCCAGCAGTCTATCTTCGGGGAGGCGGGGAGAGACCCAGTACTTC	CASSLSSGRRGETQYF
TRBV4-3	TRBD2	TRBJ2-2	many	TGCGCCAGCAGCTTCGACGACACTAGCGGGAGGGCCTCCGGGGTCCCCGGGGAGCTGTTTTTT	CASSFDDTSGRASGVPGELFF
TRBV12-3/TRBV12-4	.	TRBJ2-5	many	TGTGCCAGCAGTTCGCGGGTTCAAGAGACCCAGTACTTC	CASSSRVQETQYF
TRBV6-2/TRBV6-3	.	TRBJ1-5	many	TGTGCCAGCAGTAACAGTTGGGGCAATCAGCCCCAGCATTTT	CASSNSWGNQPQHF
TRBV28	.	TRBJ1-1	many	TGTGCCAGCAGTTTCCCTTCAAGGGGGGTACAGAACACTGAAGCTTTCTTT	CASSFPSRGVQNTEAFF
TRBV5-1	.	TRBJ2-1	few	TGCGCCAGCAGTGGGGAGGTATCCTACAATGAGCAGTTCTTC	CASSGEVSYNEQFF
TRBV9	.	TRBJ1-5	many	TGTGCCAGCAGCACTACAGGAGGCAATCAGCCCCAGCATTTT	CASSTTGGNQPQHF
TRBV6-5	.	TRBJ1-1	many	TGTGCCAGCAGTTACTCACGTTTCCTGGGGACTGAAGCTTTCTTT	CASSYSRFLGTEAFF
TRBV7-6	TRBD2	TRBJ2-1	.	TGTGCCAGCAGCTTAGCGGCGGGAGAAGTATTGAATGAGCAGTTCTTC	CASSLAAGEVLNEQFF
TRBV6-2/TRBV6-3	.	TRBJ2-7	many	TGTGCCAGCAGCTTCGTCGGTACCTACGAGCAGTACTTC	CASSFVGTYEQYF
TRBV6-5	.	TRBJ2-2	once	TGTGCCAGCAGTTACAGGGTTAGCAGCGGGGAGCTGTTTTTT	CASSYRVSSGELFF
TRBV20-1	.	TRBJ2-7	.	TGCAGTGCGATGACTGGCTACGAGCAGTACTTC	CSAMTGYEQYF
TRBV13	TRBD2	TRBJ2-5	.	TGTGCCAGCAGCCCACTGGGGGGGGAAGGGTCCGGAGAGACCCAGTACTTC	CASSPLGGEGSGETQYF
TRBV18	.	TRBJ2-7	many	TGTGCCAGCTCACCCGGGCACGAGCAGTACTTC	CASSPGHEQYF
TRBV9	.	TRBJ1-3	many	TGTGCCAGCAGCGTAGTAGGGACCTCTGGAAACACCATATATTTT	CASSVVGTSGNTIYF
TRBV6-5	.	TRBJ2-2	.	TGTGCCAGCAGTTACGGGACACTCACCGGGGAGCTGTTTTTT	CASSYGTLTGELFF